The 18 T cell receptor beta chains given below trace back to one sample, sequenced in a study of T cell responses to AZD1222 COVID-19 vaccine. The repertoire was sequenced with immunoSEQ multiplex PCR; TCRdb's copy has only in-frame clones and lacks some. The sample carries around 200,000 clones, around 90% recorded once. The specimen was peripheral blood, collected on day 0 of AZD1222 vaccination. These receptors were obtained from an adult in good health.

The chain carries TRBV25-1 and TRBJ1-2; possible D gene TRBD1, 6 bases. V was pared by 2 bases and J by 4 bases, with 8 bases between. Germline assignment: CDR1 MGHDK and CDR2 SYGVNS. The CDR3 contains 13 residues. The CDR3 nucleotides are TGTGCCAGCAGTGAACAGGGGACCTATGGCTACACCTTC. Translated, it gives CASSEQGTYGYTF.

The chain couples TRBV6-6 to TRBJ2-2; TRBD1 matches 9 bases. This CDR3 has 17 residues. V dropped 5 bases and J dropped 4; count of bases not matched to a gene: 11. Germline assignment: CDR1 MNHNY and CDR2 SVGAGI (reference sequence). The CDR3 region is CASSPWGDRDSTGELFF. The CDR3 region has the DNA TGTGCCAGCAGTCCATGGGGGGACAGGGATAGCACCGGGGAGCTGTTTTTT.

The chain has TRBV9 and TRBJ2-1, with D possibly TRBD2 on 6 matching bases. The germline CDR1 and CDR2 sequences are SGDLS and YYNGEE. Trimming pared 3 bases from V and 5 bases from J, leaving 15 bases between. The CDR3 consists of 15 residues. Written as DNA, the CDR3 is TGTGCCAGCAGCGCGGAGGGACTGACAAACAATGAGCAGTTCTTC. Its translation is CASSAEGLTNNEQFF.

J is TRBJ1-4 and V is TRBV19; D is undetermined. The CDR3 length is 16 residues. CDR1 and CDR2 (germline): LNHDA, SQIVND (reference sequence). V was trimmed by 2 bases and J by 7 bases, leaving 17 bases between them. CDR3 in DNA: TGTGCCAGTAGTATAACAGTTGGGCCGCGGGGTGAAAAACTGTTTTTT. Its translation: CASSITVGPRGEKLFF. Full variable domain (rest looked up from reference TRBV19 and TRBJ1-4): DGGITQSPKYLFRKEGQNVTLSCEQNLNHDAMYWYRQDPGQGLRLIYYSQIVNDFQKGDIAEGYSVSREKKESFPLTVTSAQKNPTAFYLCASSITVGPRGEKLFFGSGTQLSVL.

The rearrangement links TRBV10-3 to TRBJ1-4, with TRBD1 as a possible D gene (5 bases). Trimming took off 3 bases at V and 2 bases at J, with 10 bases between the two ends. The CDR3 spans 15 residues. CDR1 is ENHRY, CDR2 SYGVKD, per germline. The CDR3 loop is CAISEEGRTNEKLFF. CDR3 bases: TGTGCCATCAGTGAAGAGGGGAGGACTAATGAAAAACTGTTTTTT.

This clone appeared once. V is TRBV27 and J is TRBJ1-1; perhaps TRBD1 as D (6 bases). Trimming shortened V by 4 bases and J by 3 bases, and 12 bases separated the two germline ends. Per germline, CDR1 MNHEY and CDR2 SMNVEV (reference sequence). This CDR3 is 14 amino acids long. The CDR3 nucleotides read TGTGCCAGCAGTTCGACAGGACGGTACACTGAAGCTTTCTTT. Translating gives CASSSTGRYTEAFF.

The chain carries TRBV2 and TRBJ1-6, with TRBD1 matching 9 bases. Germline-derived CDR1 and CDR2 are SNHLY and FYNNEI. V lost 10 bases and J lost 0; bases outside the gene matches: 7. The CDR3 consists of 16 residues. In DNA form, the CDR3 reads TGTGCCACGCGGGACAGGGAAAGCTCCTATAATTCACCCCTCCACTTT. It codes for CATRDRESSYNSPLHF. The whole variable domain, filled in from reference TRBV2 and TRBJ1-6, reads EPEVTQTPSHQVTQMGQEVILRCVPISNHLYFYWYRQILGQKVEFLVSFYNNEISEKSEIFDDQFSVERPDGSNFTLKIRSTKLEDSAMYFCATRDRESSYNSPLHFGNGTRLTVT.

V usage is TRBV18 and J usage is TRBJ2-4; tentatively, D is TRBD2 (6 bases). Germline CDR1 KGHSH, CDR2 LQKENI. Trimming stripped 0 bases from V and 0 bases from J, with 9 bases between. The CDR3 has 16 amino acids. The CDR3 DNA follows: TGTGCCAGCTCACCACCCGGAGGGCTAGCCAAAAACATTCAGTACTTC. This sequence encodes CASSPPGGLAKNIQYF. The whole variable domain, remainder taken from reference TRBV18 and TRBJ2-4, is NAGVMQNPRHLVRRRGQEARLRCSPMKGHSHVYWYRQLPEEGLKFMVYLQKENIIDESGMPKERFSAEFPKEGPSILRIQQVVRGDSAAYFCASSPPGGLAKNIQYFGAGTRLSVL.

The V call is TRBV19, the J call TRBJ1-6; a possible D gene is TRBD1 (6 bases). The CDR3 is 15 amino acids. V lost 6 bases and J lost 7, with 16 bases in between. CDR1 and CDR2 from the germline V gene are LNHDA and SQIVND (reference sequence). The CDR3 is CASSGVGGLNSPLHF. The DNA of the CDR3 is TGTGCCAGTAGCGGGGTGGGGGGCCTGAATTCACCCCTCCACTTT.

This chain links TRBV14 with TRBJ2-7; D call uncertain. CDR3 length: 13 residues. The V gene's germline CDR1 is SGHDN and CDR2 FVKESK. V lost 1 base and J lost 5, with 9 bases in between. CDR3 loop: CASSQVRRDEQYF. As DNA, the CDR3 is TGTGCCAGCAGCCAAGTTCGTAGGGACGAGCAGTACTTC.

The chain carries TRBV5-1 and TRBJ2-3; 7 nucleotides agree with TRBD1. Germline loops: CDR1 SGHRS, CDR2 YFSETQ. This CDR3 contains 16 residues. Germline trimming cut 4 bases from V and 4 bases from J; bases unmatched to any gene: 12. The CDR3 region has the DNA TGCGCCAGCAGCCGGACAGGTGGATACGAGGCAGATACGCAGTATTTT. Protein: CASSRTGGYEADTQYF.

The gene calls are TRBV19 and TRBJ1-2, with D unclear. The ends were cut back, 3 bases at V and 4 bases at J, with 6 bases in the middle. Germline CDR1 reads LNHDA; CDR2 reads SQIVND (reference sequence). CDR3 length: 12 amino acids. The CDR3 is CASSIRGYGYTF. The CDR3 region has the DNA TGTGCCAGTAGTATTCGAGGCTATGGCTACACCTTC. Full variable domain (missing parts from reference TRBV19 and TRBJ1-2): DGGITQSPKYLFRKEGQNVTLSCEQNLNHDAMYWYRQDPGQGLRLIYYSQIVNDFQKGDIAEGYSVSREKKESFPLTVTSAQKNPTAFYLCASSIRGYGYTFGSGTRLTVV.

The chain combines TRBV7-9 with TRBJ1-5; tentative D call: TRBD1 (5 bases). The CDR3 consists of 14 residues. Per the germline V gene, CDR1 is SEHNR and CDR2 is FQNEAQ (reference sequence). Trimming removed 5 bases at V and 2 bases at J, with 10 bases between. The CDR3 protein is CASSPGRGNQPQHF. The CDR3 DNA is TGTGCCAGCAGCCCGGGACGAGGCAATCAGCCCCAGCATTTT.

The rearrangement uses TRBV3-1 (or the pseudogene TRBV3-2) and TRBJ1-4; D gene uncertain. This CDR3 has 18 residues. The germline V and J ends were trimmed by 0 bases and 4 bases, with 18 bases remaining between them. Germline V gene lookup returns CDR1 LGHDT and CDR2 YNNKEL (reference sequence). The CDR3 region has the DNA TGTGCCAGCAGCCAAGATGCCCCGGCCGGAGGGCGTAATGAAAAACTGTTTTTT. Translating it yields CASSQDAPAGGRNEKLFF.

The V and J genes are TRBV18 and TRBJ1-5; D might be TRBD1 (5 bases). Germline V gene sequence: CDR1 KGHSH, CDR2 LQKENI. With 2 bases removed from V and 5 bases from J, the gap between germline ends came to 13 bases. This CDR3 spans 15 amino acids. CDR3 region: CASSPTEEGYQPQHF. The CDR3 DNA follows: TGTGCCAGCTCACCAACTGAGGAGGGGTATCAGCCCCAGCATTTT.

CDR3 protein: CASSATGTGEEKLFF. The CDR3 coding sequence is TGTGCCAGCAGCGCAACCGGGACAGGAGAGGAAAAACTGTTTTTT. The chain combines TRBV9 with TRBJ1-4; TRBD1 agrees at 8 bases. CDR1 is SGDLS and CDR2 is YYNGEE in the germline V gene. With V trimmed by 3 bases and J by 8 bases, 9 bases remained unmatched. The CDR3 spans 15 residues.

This chain joins TRBV7-2 and TRBJ2-7; 12 bases align to TRBD2. CDR1 is SGHTA, CDR2 FQGNSA, per germline. This CDR3 is 16 amino acids long. V trimming: 5 bases; J trimming: 0 bases; junction bases outside the gene matches: 5. CDR3 residues: CASSGLAGLSSYEQYF. In DNA form, the CDR3 reads TGTGCCAGCAGCGGACTAGCGGGGCTAAGCTCCTACGAGCAGTACTTC. Filled out from reference TRBV7-2 and TRBJ2-7, the complete variable domain reads GAGVSQSPSNKVTEKGKDVELRCDPISGHTALYWYRQSLGQGLEFLIYFQGNSAPDKSGLPSDRFSAERTGGSVSTLTIQRTQQEDSAVYLCASSGLAGLSSYEQYFGPGTRLTVT.

This chain joins TRBV5-1 and TRBJ2-7, with D possibly being TRBD1 or TRBD2 (6 bases each). The CDR3 sequence is 15 residues long. Germline CDR1 SGHRS, CDR2 YFSETQ. V was clipped by 6 bases and J by 3 bases, with 19 bases between them. The CDR3 region has the DNA TGCGCCAGCAACCGAGGGGGGACGAAGCACTACGAGCAGTACTTC. This encodes CASNRGGTKHYEQYF.